This is a list of T cell receptor beta chains from one sample in a study of blood T cell repertoires in COVID-19. The method was immunoSEQ multiplex PCR; TCRdb's version includes in-frame clones alone and lacks a portion of them. The table has hundreds of thousands of clones, about nine tenths seen once. The material sequenced was peripheral blood. The source of these receptors is a woman in her 70s with COVID-19, enrolled during active disease. Both conserved end residues are part of each CDR3. A D gene is named only where the DNA matches it firmly. Expanded clones are given a class, and other clones once, few, many or no size at all.

16 TRBJ1-4 TRBV29-1 TRBD1 - TGCAGCGTTGAAGGCCCTGTGGGGACAGGGCCCGAAAAACTGTTTTTT CSVEGPVGTGPEKLFF
17 TRBJ1-6 TRBV4-2 TRBD1 - TGTGCCAGCAGCCAAACCGCTGACAGGGGGGTTGGTTCACCCCTCCACTTT CASSQTADRGVGSPLHF
16 TRBJ2-3 TRBV27 - - TGTGCCAGCAGCCTCCGAGCAATAGCTAGCACAGATACGCAGTATTTT CASSLRAIASTDTQYF
14 TRBJ1-1 TRBV27 TRBD1 few TGTGCCAGCAGTTTAAAGGGGGCGAGGACTGAAGCTTTCTTT CASSLKGARTEAFF
14 TRBJ1-2 TRBV28 - - TGTGCCAGCAGTCCCCCGGGTACTAACTATGGCTACACCTTC CASSPPGTNYGYTF
15 TRBJ2-2 TRBV2 TRBD1 - TGTGCCAGCAAGGCGGGGACAGGGAACACCGGGGAGCTGTTTTTT CASKAGTGNTGELFF
15 TRBJ1-1 TRBV6-4 - - TGTGCCAGCAGTGACTCTCCCGACAAGAACACTGAAGCTTTCTTT CASSDSPDKNTEAFF
12 TRBJ1-1 TRBV3-1/TRBV3-2 - - TGTGCCAGCAGGGGAACAGGCCTTGAAGCTTTCTTT CASRGTGLEAFF
13 TRBJ2-5 TRBV2 - - TGTGCCAGCAGTGAAGGCCTACGAGAGACCCAGTACTTC CASSEGLRETQYF
16 TRBJ2-1 TRBV28 TRBD1 - TGTGCCAGCAGCGTCCGGCGGACAGGGCTTCACAATGAGCAGTTCTTC CASSVRRTGLHNEQFF
14 TRBJ2-2 TRBV7-8 - - TGTGCCAGCAGCTCCCAGTGGTACACCGGGGAGCTGTTTTTT CASSSQWYTGELFF
16 TRBJ1-3 TRBV4-1 - - TGCGCCAGCAGCCCTAGAGATCTAGGGGTTGGAAACACCATATATTTT CASSPRDLGVGNTIYF
11 TRBJ2-7 TRBV5-4 - - TGTGCCAGCAGCTCCTTCTACGAGCAGTACTTC CASSSFYEQYF
14 TRBJ1-1 TRBV5-6 - - TGTGCCAGCAGCTCGGGACTTACGAACACTGAAGCTTTCTTT CASSSGLTNTEAFF
13 TRBJ1-2 TRBV19 TRBD1 - TGTGCCAGTAGTAGGACAGGCACCTATGGCTACACCTTC CASSRTGTYGYTF
12 TRBJ2-1 TRBV6-5 - - TGTGCCACCGGCCCGGGGTTTTTGGAGCAGTTCTTC CATGPGFLEQFF
15 TRBJ1-6 TRBV5-4 TRBD1 - TGTGCCAGCACAATATCTGGGGACAGAAATTCACCCCTCCACTTT CASTISGDRNSPLHF
16 TRBJ1-1 TRBV6-5 TRBD1 - TGTGCCAGCAGTTACGCTAGCGGACAGGGAATAGCTGAAGCTTTCTTT CASSYASGQGIAEAFF
15 TRBJ2-3 TRBV9 TRBD2 - TGTGCCAGCAGCTTCTCGGGGGGGAGGTCAGATACGCAGTATTTT CASSFSGGRSDTQYF
17 TRBJ2-1 TRBV28 TRBD2 - TGTGCCAGCAGCCCCTTATCTAGCGGGGGGATATACAATGAGCAGTTCTTC CASSPLSSGGIYNEQFF
14 TRBJ2-2 TRBV6-2/TRBV6-3 - - TGTGCCAGCAGTTACCATCCGGTTTCCGGGGAGCTGTTTTTT CASSYHPVSGELFF
17 TRBJ2-2 TRBV28 TRBD2 once TGTGCCAGCAGTCTTCCCACTAGCGGGGGCGACACCGGGGAGCTGTTTTTT CASSLPTSGGDTGELFF
15 TRBJ2-1 TRBV5-1 TRBD1 - TGCGCCAGCAGCTTGATCGGGACAGGGGGCGATGAGCAGTTCTTC CASSLIGTGGDEQFF
18 TRBJ1-1 TRBV6-2/TRBV6-3 - - TGTGCCAGCAGTACTCCGCCCGGGTTGACAGGTTTGAACACTGAAGCTTTCTTT CASSTPPGLTGLNTEAFF
14 TRBJ1-1 TRBV19 - - TGTGCCAGTAGTATAATAGGACAGTACACTGAAGCTTTCTTT CASSIIGQYTEAFF
12 TRBJ1-4 TRBV29-1 - - TGCAGCGTACGACGGAGCGATGAAAAACTGTTTTTT CSVRRSDEKLFF
18 TRBJ2-2 TRBV5-8 - - TGTGCCAGCAGCCCCTTCTTGGGGGCTAGCGGGAACACCGGGGAGCTGTTTTTT CASSPFLGASGNTGELFF
14 TRBJ2-3 TRBV2 TRBD2 - TGTGCCAGCATGATAGCGGGGGGCCAGGATACGCAGTATTTT CASMIAGGQDTQYF
14 TRBJ2-7 TRBV7-2 - - TGTGCCAGCAGCCTAGACAGGTACTCCTACGAGCAGTACTTC CASSLDRYSYEQYF
13 TRBJ1-4 TRBV5-5 TRBD1 - TGTGCCAGCAGCTTGGGGACAGGTGAAAAACTGTTTTTT CASSLGTGEKLFF
15 TRBJ1-1 TRBV10-1 TRBD1 once TGCGCCAGCAGTGAGACCAGGACAGGGGGAACTGAAGCTTTCTTT CASSETRTGGTEAFF
15 TRBJ2-1 TRBV11-2 - - TGTGCCAGCAGCTTAGAGGCAGGGTCCCTTCATGAGCAGTTCTTC CASSLEAGSLHEQFF
16 TRBJ2-1 TRBV5-5 TRBD2 - TGTGCCAGCAGCCGGCGACTAGCGGAGCTATACAATGAGCAGTTCTTC CASSRRLAELYNEQFF
14 TRBJ1-4 TRBV5-5 - - TGTGCCAGCAGCCCGGGTCGGCAGAATGAAAAACTGTTTTTT CASSPGRQNEKLFF
13 TRBJ1-1 TRBV19 - - TGTGCCAGTGCCCGGGTCGGTCGGACTGAAGCTTTCTTT CASARVGRTEAFF
15 TRBJ1-2 TRBV7-8 - once TGTGCCAGCAGCTTAAGTTCCCCAGGGTACTATGGCTACACCTTC CASSLSSPGYYGYTF
15 TRBJ1-6 TRBV4-3 TRBD1 - TGCGCCAGCAGCCAGAAACGGACAGGGGATTCACCCCTCCACTTT CASSQKRTGDSPLHF
14 TRBJ2-5 TRBV10-3 TRBD2 - TGTGCCATCAGTGAGACTAGCGGGCAAGAGACCCAGTACTTC CAISETSGQETQYF
16 TRBJ2-2 TRBV5-1 - - TGCGCCAGCAGCTTGGAGGGGCACTCGAACACCGGGGAGCTGTTTTTT CASSLEGHSNTGELFF
14 TRBJ1-1 TRBV7-2 TRBD1 - TGTGCCACCCTTACAGGGGGTAAGAACACTGAAGCTTTCTTT CATLTGGKNTEAFF
15 TRBJ2-3 TRBV19 - - TGTGCCAGTAGTATTGCTCTACTTGGCACAGATACGCAGTATTTT CASSIALLGTDTQYF
13 TRBJ1-2 TRBV14 - - TGTGCCAGCAGCCCCGGGTCCGCCTATGGCTACACCTTC CASSPGSAYGYTF
17 TRBJ1-1 TRBV19 - - TGTGCCAGTAACCAACCCCCCGGGATTGGGAGGAACACTGAAGCTTTCTTT CASNQPPGIGRNTEAFF
12 TRBJ1-1 TRBV7-9 - - TGTGCCAGCACGGGAGCTTGGTCTGAAGCTTTCTTT CASTGAWSEAFF